These 15 T cell receptor beta chains originate from one sample sequenced in a study of T cell responses to AZD1222 COVID-19 vaccine. The table came from immunoSEQ multiplex PCR; TCRdb's copy has only in-frame clones and leaves some out. The table shows 140,000 to 150,000 clones, with 80% to 90% occurring only once. Here the sequenced sample was peripheral blood, taken on day 0 of AZD1222 vaccination. These receptors all stem from an adult in good health.

V is TRBV9 and J is TRBJ2-1; 7 nucleotides match TRBD2. Trimming removed 3 bases from V and 4 bases from J; junction bases left unmatched: 16. The CDR3 loop spans 18 amino acids. Germline CDR1 is SGDLS and CDR2 is YYNGEE. CDR3 loop: CASSGGGDYLIRYNEQFF. The CDR3 DNA is TGTGCCAGCAGCGGAGGAGGGGACTACCTCATTAGATACAATGAGCAGTTCTTC.

The gene calls are TRBV7-8 and TRBJ2-1, with TRBD2 matching 9 bases. The CDR3 consists of 16 residues. With V trimmed by 1 base and J by 5 bases, 6 bases remained unmatched. Germline V gene sequence: CDR1 SGHVS, CDR2 FQNEAQ. In nucleotides, the CDR3 is TGTGCCAGCAGCTTAGGTGGCGGGAGGGGAAACAATGAGCAGTTCTTC. Translating gives CASSLGGGRGNNEQFF.

The gene calls are TRBV19 and TRBJ1-5; no clear D. Germline V lookup: CDR1 LNHDA, CDR2 SQIVND (reference sequence). V lost 7 bases to trimming and J lost 5 bases, with 21 bases between them. There are 16 residues in the CDR3. In nucleotides, the CDR3 is TGTGCCAGTACGGGCCCGGATGGGCTCCGTGATCAGCCCCAGCATTTT. As protein: CASTGPDGLRDQPQHF.

The chain employs TRBV5-5 and TRBJ1-1; 9 bases align to TRBD1. In germline, CDR1 is SGHKS, CDR2 YYEKEE (reference sequence). The length of the CDR3 is 16 residues. V lost 4 bases and J lost 0; bases outside the gene matches: 7. CDR3 bases: TGTGCCAGCAGCCCCCCCGGGACAGGGTTGAACACTGAAGCTTTCTTT. This codes for CASSPPGTGLNTEAFF.

The J gene is TRBJ2-1, the V gene TRBV7-8; 12 nucleotides agree with TRBD2. Germline V gives CDR1 SGHVS, CDR2 FQNEAQ. This CDR3 contains 17 residues. The V and J ends lost 5 bases and 4 bases, in that order; junction bases with no gene match: 9. CDR3 nucleotides: TGTGCCAGCAGCCATCCGACTAGCGGGAGTAATTACAATGAGCAGTTCTTC. This translates into CASSHPTSGSNYNEQFF.

The chain joins TRBV3-1 (or the pseudogene TRBV3-2) to TRBJ2-2; the D gene is possibly TRBD1 (6 bases). The CDR3 is 14 amino acids. The germline V and J ends were trimmed by 4 bases and 3 bases, with 9 bases remaining between them. Germline CDR1 is LGHDT and CDR2 is YNNKEL (reference sequence). The CDR3 here is CASSRRQDTGELFF. The CDR3 nucleotides are TGTGCCAGCAGCCGACGACAGGACACCGGGGAGCTGTTTTTT.

The chain joins TRBV9 to TRBJ2-3; D remains unclear. Trimming took off 1 base at V and 1 base at J, with 4 bases between the two ends. Per the germline V gene, CDR1 is SGDLS and CDR2 is YYNGEE. The CDR3 runs 13 residues. The DNA for the CDR3 is TGTGCCAGCAGCGTACCGGGCACAGATACGCAGTATTTT. Translated: CASSVPGTDTQYF. The full variable domain, its missing parts supplied by reference TRBV9 and TRBJ2-3, is DSGVTQTPKHLITATGQRVTLRCSPRSGDLSVYWYQQSLDQGLQFLIQYYNGEERAKGNILERFSAQQFPDLHSELNLSSLELGDSALYFCASSVPGTDTQYFGPGTRLTVL.

The V call is TRBV5-6, the J call TRBJ2-7, with 7 bases that match TRBD2. J lost 7 bases, V lost 4 bases, and 8 bases had no gene match. The CDR3 spans 13 residues. Per germline, CDR1 SGHDT and CDR2 YYEEEE. The CDR3 DNA reads TGTGCCAGCAGCGCTAGCGGATCGGGTGAGCAGTACTTC. Its protein product is CASSASGSGEQYF.

This chain joins TRBV28 and TRBJ2-7, with TRBD2 identical over 11 bases. Per the germline V gene, CDR1 is MDHEN and CDR2 is SYDVKM. The ends lost 6 bases at V and 1 base at J; junction bases unmatched: 5. The CDR3 runs 15 residues. Written as DNA, the CDR3 is TGTGCCAGCAGGCCGACTAGCGGGATTTCCTACGAGCAGTACTTC. It codes for CASRPTSGISYEQYF.

The V and J genes are TRBV4-1 and TRBJ1-5; D is ambiguous. The CDR3 runs 16 residues. Germline CDR1 is MGHRA and CDR2 is YSYEKL. Between the trimmed V and J ends, which lost 1 base and 7 bases, there was a span of 17 bases. CDR3 DNA sequence: TGCGCCAGCAGCCAAGGGTTGCCGCGCTCGGGGCAGCCCCAGCATTTT. Amino acid sequence: CASSQGLPRSGQPQHF.

The genes are TRBV6-1 and TRBJ1-2; the D is unclear. Trimming stripped 1 base from V and 4 bases from J, with 4 bases between. CDR1 and CDR2 from the germline V gene are MNHNS and SASEGT. The CDR3 covers 12 residues. The CDR3 DNA reads as TGTGCCAGCAGTGAAGTCGGCTATGGCTACACCTTC. Protein: CASSEVGYGYTF.

V gene TRBV7-3 combines with J gene TRBJ2-1, with 8 bases lining up with TRBD2. V was pared by 5 bases and J by 5 bases, with 8 bases of the junction left unmatched. The CDR3 spans 15 residues. Germline lookup yields CDR1 SGHTA and CDR2 FQGTGA. CDR3: CASSQGWTSNNEQFF. The CDR3 DNA reads TGTGCCAGCAGCCAAGGCTGGACTAGCAACAATGAGCAGTTCTTC.

This chain uses TRBV27 with TRBJ1-1; 9 bases fit TRBD1. Losses at the gene ends were 5 bases for V and 3 bases for J; bases not matched to a gene: 16. CDR3 size: 18 residues. Germline CDR1 is MNHEY and CDR2 is SMNVEV (reference sequence). CDR3 sequence reads: CASSPIFGDRGKDTEAFF. In nucleotides, the CDR3 is TGTGCCAGCAGTCCTATTTTCGGAGACAGGGGGAAGGACACTGAAGCTTTCTTT.

This chain joins TRBV6-2 or TRBV6-3 and TRBJ2-7, with D maybe TRBD1 (6 bases). CDR1 is MNHEY and CDR2 is SVGEGT in the germline V gene. The V and J ends lost 2 bases and 2 bases respectively, with 10 bases between them. CDR3 length: 14 residues. CDR3 sequence reads: CASSYGRGAYEQYF. CDR3 DNA: TGTGCCAGCAGTTACGGCAGGGGTGCCTACGAGCAGTACTTC.

The V gene is TRBV7-2, the J gene TRBJ2-1; a possible D gene is TRBD2 (6 bases). Germline V gives CDR1 SGHTA, CDR2 FQGNSA. V was pared by 5 bases and J by 0 bases, with 11 bases between. This CDR3 has 15 amino acids. This CDR3 is CASSVSGSSYNEQFF. CDR3 sequence (DNA): TGTGCCAGCAGCGTTAGCGGTAGCTCCTACAATGAGCAGTTCTTC.